The next 5 T cell receptor beta chains were all read from a single sample in a study of T cell changes during pregnancy in multiple sclerosis. Only in-frame clones appear in the TCRdb table, and some are missing; sequencing was by immunoSEQ multiplex PCR. This table holds under 40,000 clones, about 89% found once. The specimen was CD4+ T cells from peripheral blood mononuclear cells, collected in the third trimester of pregnancy. The receptor set was obtained from a female donor in good health, enrolled as a control in a pregnancy study.

The V gene is TRBV4-1, the J gene TRBJ1-3, with unresolved D. The CDR3 is 16 amino acids. Trimming removed 5 bases from V and 0 bases from J, with 14 bases in between. CDR1 and CDR2 from the germline V gene are MGHRA and YSYEKL. CDR3 nucleotides: TGCGCCAGCAGCGGATCCCGACACTTCTCTGGAAACACCATATATTTT. It translates to CASSGSRHFSGNTIYF.

This clone was detected once. J is TRBJ2-3 and V is TRBV10-1, with D possibly being TRBD1 (6 bases). The CDR3 has 16 amino acids. The germline V gene has CDR1 WNHNN and CDR2 SYGVQD (reference sequence). V was pared by 2 bases and J by 6 bases, with 18 bases between. CDR3 sequence: CASSETGTPTHDTQYF. The DNA for the CDR3 is TGCGCCAGCAGTGAGACCGGGACACCGACCCACGATACGCAGTATTTT.

The chain is built from TRBV11-3 and TRBJ2-5; a weak D match, TRBD2 (5 bases). Germline-derived CDR1 and CDR2 are SGHNT and YENEEA. This CDR3 region has 15 residues. With 1 base removed from V and 5 bases from J, the gap between germline ends came to 14 bases. CDR3 sequence (DNA): TGTGCCAGCAGCTTAGGGGTAGCGCCGGGGGAGACCCAGTACTTC. It translates to CASSLGVAPGETQYF. The whole variable domain, filled in from reference TRBV11-3 and TRBJ2-5, reads EAGVVQSPRYKIIEKKQPVAFWCNPISGHNTLYWYLQNLGQGPELLIRYENEEAVDDSQLPKDRFSAERLKGVDSTLKIQPAELGDSAVYLCASSLGVAPGETQYFGPGTRLLVL.

V and J are TRBV30 and TRBJ2-7, with no clear D. The CDR3 covers 11 residues. Germline values: CDR1 GTSNPN, CDR2 SVGIG (reference sequence). Trimming removed 3 bases from V and 3 bases from J, with 6 bases in between. In DNA, the CDR3 is TGTGCCTGGAGCAGGAACTACGAGCAGTACTTC. Its translation: CAWSRNYEQYF.

V usage is TRBV6-1 and J usage is TRBJ1-1; D remains ambiguous. Per the germline V gene, CDR1 is MNHNS and CDR2 is SASEGT. This CDR3 has 13 residues. Trimming stripped 6 bases from V and 5 bases from J, with 13 bases between. Here the CDR3 DNA reads TGTGCCAGCAGGGAGGGCGGGTGGACTGAAGCTTTCTTT. Translation gives CASREGGWTEAFF.